This TCR beta chain was captured by sequencing in a study of shared clonotypes between healthy human individuals. The CDR3 sequence is 15 residues long. Trimming stripped 2 bases from V and 2 bases from J, with 12 bases between. The germline V gene encodes CDR1 SGHKS and CDR2 YYEKEE (reference sequence). Several immunoSEQ plates held equal portions of the genomic DNA taken from each subset. The method was immunoSEQ multiplex PCR; TCRdb's version includes in-frame clones alone and lacks a portion of them. Of millions of clones detected, over 85% appear once; the ten largest clones hold around 0.14%. The chain joins TRBV5-5 to TRBJ2-3, with D possibly TRBD1 on 5 matching bases. What was sequenced was naive CD4+ T cells sorted from blood. Subset reported: CD45RA+ positively selected. The TCR originated in a man aged 18 to 29 in good health. Here the CDR3 DNA reads TGTGCCAGCAGCTTCTGGCAGGGTCTCACAGATACGCAGTATTTT. This codes for CASSFWQGLTDTQYF.